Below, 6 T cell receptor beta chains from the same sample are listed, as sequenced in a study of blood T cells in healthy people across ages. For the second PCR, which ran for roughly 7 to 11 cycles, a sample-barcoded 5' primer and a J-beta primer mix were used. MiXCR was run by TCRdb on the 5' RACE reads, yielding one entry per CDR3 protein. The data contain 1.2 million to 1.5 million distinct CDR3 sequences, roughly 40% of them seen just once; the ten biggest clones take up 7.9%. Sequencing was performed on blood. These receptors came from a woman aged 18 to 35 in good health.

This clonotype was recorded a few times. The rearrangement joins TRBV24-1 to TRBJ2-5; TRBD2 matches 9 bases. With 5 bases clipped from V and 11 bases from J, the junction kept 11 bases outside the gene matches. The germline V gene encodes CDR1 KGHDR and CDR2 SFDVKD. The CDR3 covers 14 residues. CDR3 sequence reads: CATSVVEAGGEQYF. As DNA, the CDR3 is TGTGCCACCAGTGTGGTAGAAGCGGGGGGTGAGCAGTACTTC.

CDR3 protein: CASSRVPGQGDNEQYF. DNA for the CDR3: TGTGCCAGCAGTAGAGTCCCGGGACAGGGCGACAACGAGCAGTACTTC. The chain is built from TRBV27 and TRBJ2-7, with TRBD1 matching over 9 bases. The CDR3 sequence is 16 residues long. With 5 bases clipped from V and 5 bases from J, the junction kept 13 bases outside the gene matches. The germline V gene has CDR1 MNHEY and CDR2 SMNVEV (reference sequence).

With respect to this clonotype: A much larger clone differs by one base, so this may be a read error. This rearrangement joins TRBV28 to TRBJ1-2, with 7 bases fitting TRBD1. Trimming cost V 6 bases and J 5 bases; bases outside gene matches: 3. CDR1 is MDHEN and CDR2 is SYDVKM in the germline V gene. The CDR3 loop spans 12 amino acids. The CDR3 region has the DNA TGTGCCAGCAGGTCGACAGGGTATGGCTACACCTTC. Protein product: CASRSTGYGYTF.

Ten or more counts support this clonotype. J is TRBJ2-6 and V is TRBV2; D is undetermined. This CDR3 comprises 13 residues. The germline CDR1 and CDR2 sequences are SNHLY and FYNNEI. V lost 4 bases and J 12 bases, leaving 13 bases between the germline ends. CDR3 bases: TGTGCCAGCAGTGCGACATCCTCCCGCGTCCTGACTTTC. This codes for CASSATSSRVLTF.

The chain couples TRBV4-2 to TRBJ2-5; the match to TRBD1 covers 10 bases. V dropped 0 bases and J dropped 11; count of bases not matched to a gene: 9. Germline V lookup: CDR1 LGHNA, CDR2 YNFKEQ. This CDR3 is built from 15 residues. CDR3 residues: CASSQETGGEGEQYF. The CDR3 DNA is TGTGCCAGCAGCCAAGAGACAGGGGGCGAAGGGGAGCAGTACTTC.

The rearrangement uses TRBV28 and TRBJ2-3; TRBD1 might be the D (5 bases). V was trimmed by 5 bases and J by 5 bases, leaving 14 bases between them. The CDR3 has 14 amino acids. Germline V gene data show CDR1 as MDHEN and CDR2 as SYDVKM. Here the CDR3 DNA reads TGTGCCAGCAGTCCAGGACAAATCGGAGATACGCAGTATTTT. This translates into CASSPGQIGDTQYF.